The 7 T cell receptor beta chains below all came from one sample that was sequenced in a study of blood T cell repertoires in COVID-19. Sequencing used immunoSEQ multiplex PCR; TCRdb keeps in-frame clones, though not all of them. The sample consists of around 64,000 clones, approximately 91% of them appearing once. Material: peripheral blood. These receptors all come from a human donor in a cohort sampled during active COVID-19.

The chain combines TRBV7-9 with TRBJ2-7; 7 nucleotides line up with TRBD2. CDR1 and CDR2 (germline): SEHNR, FQNEAQ (reference sequence). The CDR3 totals 12 residues. Trimming cost V 6 bases and J 5 bases; bases outside gene matches: 4. Here the CDR3 reads CASSGGGHEQYF. The CDR3 region has the DNA TGTGCCAGCAGTGGCGGGGGACACGAGCAGTACTTC.

V is TRBV7-8 and J is TRBJ2-2, with D hard to call. The CDR3 is 12 amino acids. The V end lost 5 bases, the J end lost 7 bases, and 8 bases lay between the germline ends. Germline V CDR1 and CDR2: SGHVS, FQNEAQ. The CDR3 coding sequence is TGTGCCAGCAGCCCGGGTTTCGGGGAGCTGTTTTTT. Its protein product is CASSPGFGELFF.

The chain is built from TRBV4-3 and TRBJ2-7; the D gene is possibly TRBD1 (6 bases). The CDR3 sequence is 14 residues long. With 0 bases removed from V and 4 bases from J, the gap between germline ends came to 10 bases. Per the germline V gene, CDR1 is LGHNA and CDR2 is YSLEER. CDR3 in DNA: TGCGCCAGCAGCCAAGATTCGAGGGGGTACGAGCAGTACTTC. This codes for CASSQDSRGYEQYF.

This sequence joins TRBV13 and TRBJ2-7; weak D call: TRBD2 (6 bases). The CDR3 contains 14 residues. Trimming cost V 5 bases and J 3 bases, with 14 bases left between them. Per germline, CDR1 PRHDT and CDR2 FYEKMQ (reference sequence). The CDR3 nucleotides are TGTGCCAGCAGCCGAAGCGGGTTGGTCTACGAGCAGTACTTC. This encodes CASSRSGLVYEQYF.

The V call is TRBV20-1, the J call TRBJ1-1; D uncertain. CDR3 length: 11 amino acids. Looked up from germline, CDR1 is DFQATT and CDR2 is SNEGSKA (reference sequence). Trimming removed 5 bases at V and 1 base at J, with 5 bases between. CDR3 bases: TGCAGTGCTTCAGAGAACACTGAAGCTTTCTTT. Amino acids: CSASENTEAFF.

This clone was found a few times. The V gene is TRBV11-2, the J gene TRBJ1-5; D ambiguous. The CDR3 is 13 residues long. V lost 1 base and J 4 bases, leaving 5 bases between the germline ends. In germline, CDR1 is SGHAT, CDR2 FQNNGV. CDR3 in DNA: TGTGCCAGCAGCTTAGTGAGAAATCAGCCCCAGCATTTT. Translated: CASSLVRNQPQHF.

CDR3 nucleotide sequence: TGCGCCAGCAGCCATACTCTAGCGGTGTATAACGAGCAGTACTTC. This codes for CASSHTLAVYNEQYF. The chain recombines TRBV4-3 with TRBJ2-7; 7 bases match TRBD2. V was clipped by 3 bases and J by 5 bases; unmatched bases: 10. The germline CDR1 and CDR2 sequences are LGHNA and YSLEER. The CDR3 has 15 residues.